The 16 T cell receptor beta chains below were found in one sample sequenced in a study of neurological immune-mediated disorders. One entry per CDR3 protein, called by TCRdb with MiXCR from the 5' RACE reads. The repertoire holds tens of thousands of distinct CDR3 sequences, with about 4% as singletons. The sequencing sample was made of PBMCs. These receptors all stem from a man aged 25-40 years with multiple sclerosis.

The sample holds a few counts of this clonotype. The gene calls are TRBV5-1 and TRBJ1-6, with D hard to call. The CDR3 is 14 residues long. V was cut by 0 bases and J by 9 bases, with 10 bases left in between. Per germline, CDR1 SGHRS and CDR2 YFSETQ. CDR3 DNA: TGCGCCAGCAGCTTGGGCGAGAGGAGTTCACCCCTCCACTTT. It is translated as CASSLGERSSPLHF.

This clonotype was observed many times. This sequence joins TRBV20-1 and TRBJ1-4, with 10 bases aligning to TRBD1. Per germline, CDR1 DFQATT and CDR2 SNEGSKA (reference sequence). V trimming: 0 bases; J trimming: 8 bases; junction bases outside the gene matches: 6. CDR3 length: 15 residues. DNA for the CDR3: TGCAGTGCTAGAGAGGGGACAGGGGCGTGGGAAAAACTGTTTTTT. Translation: CSAREGTGAWEKLFF.

This clonotype was detected many times. J is TRBJ1-2 and V is TRBV10-3, with TRBD1 matching 9 bases. After removal of 6 bases from V and 7 bases from J, the junction contained 9 bases not matched to a gene. Germline V gives CDR1 ENHRY, CDR2 SYGVKD. The CDR3 runs to 14 residues. CDR3 in amino acids: CAISGTGIGLGYTF. The DNA of the CDR3 is TGTGCCATCAGCGGGACAGGGATAGGGCTTGGCTACACCTTC.

This clonotype came up many times. The rearrangement joins TRBV6-2 or TRBV6-3 to TRBJ1-1; D is possibly TRBD1 (6 bases). CDR3 length: 13 amino acids. Germline assignment: CDR1 MNHEY and CDR2 SVGEGT. Trimming cost V 6 bases and J 1 base, with 9 bases left between them. In nucleotides, the CDR3 is TGTGCCAGCAGCCGACAGGAGAACACTGAAGCTTTCTTT. Translated: CASSRQENTEAFF.

This clonotype was counted many times. The chain uses TRBV19 and TRBJ1-1, with unresolved D. V was trimmed by 4 bases and J by 0 bases, leaving 6 bases between them. The CDR3 is 13 residues long. The germline V gene encodes CDR1 LNHDA and CDR2 SQIVND (reference sequence). The CDR3 here is CASSTTVNTEAFF. The CDR3 DNA reads as TGTGCCAGTAGTACTACAGTGAACACTGAAGCTTTCTTT.

There are many counts of this clonotype. V usage is TRBV12-3 or TRBV12-4 and J usage is TRBJ1-1, with D perhaps TRBD1 (5 bases). The ends were cut back, 5 bases at V and 1 base at J, with 20 bases in the middle. CDR3 size: 17 residues. The CDR3 region is CASSLSQGRVGNTEAFF. In nucleotides, the CDR3 is TGTGCCAGCAGTCTCTCTCAGGGAAGGGTAGGGAACACTGAAGCTTTCTTT.

This clonotype was seen many times. This sequence joins TRBV12-3 or TRBV12-4 and TRBJ1-1; maybe TRBD1 (5 bases). There are 15 residues in the CDR3. V lost 7 bases and J 0 bases, leaving 15 bases between the germline ends. This CDR3 reads CASTPLGGLNTEAFF. In nucleotides, the CDR3 is TGTGCCAGCACCCCTTTGGGGGGTTTGAACACTGAAGCTTTCTTT.

The table lists this clonotype with many counts. This sequence joins TRBV7-6 and TRBJ2-2; no reliable D call. The CDR3 runs to 16 residues. Looked up from germline, CDR1 is SGHVS and CDR2 is FNYEAQ. V was cut by 0 bases and J by 3 bases, with 11 bases left in between. The CDR3 nucleotides read TGTGCCAGCAGCTTAGCTTGGGGAACGGACACCGGGGAGCTGTTTTTT. It translates to CASSLAWGTDTGELFF.

This clonotype was seen many times. The rearrangement joins TRBV6-2 or TRBV6-3 to TRBJ2-1, with 7 bases lining up with TRBD1. The CDR3 sequence is 17 residues long. Looked up from germline, CDR1 is MNHEY and CDR2 is SVGEGT. J lost 0 bases, V lost 5 bases, and 10 bases had no gene match. CDR3 amino acids: CASSQGQRSSSYNEQFF. The CDR3 DNA reads TGTGCCAGCAGTCAGGGACAGCGGTCAAGCTCCTACAATGAGCAGTTCTTC.

This clonotype occurred a few times. The gene calls are TRBV7-6 and TRBJ2-1; 13 positions match TRBD2. The V segment lost 5 bases and the J segment 11 bases; nucleotides outside the gene matches: 6. CDR3 length equals 14 residues. The germline CDR1 and CDR2 sequences are SGHVS and FNYEAQ. As DNA, the CDR3 is TGTGCCAGCAGCCAAACTAGCGGGGGGGCTAAGCAGTTCTTC. Protein: CASSQTSGGAKQFF.

This clonotype came up many times. V is TRBV5-1 and J is TRBJ2-5; unclear D gene. In germline, CDR1 is SGHRS, CDR2 YFSETQ. The germline V and J ends were trimmed by 2 bases and 5 bases, with 10 bases remaining between them. This CDR3 comprises 13 residues. The CDR3 DNA sequence: TGCGCCAGCAGCTTTTCGCCGACGGAGACCCAGTACTTC. Translating it yields CASSFSPTETQYF.

This clonotype was seen repeatedly, ten times or more. The gene calls are TRBV10-3 and TRBJ2-7; no clear D gene. The CDR3 extends over 14 amino acids. The germline V and J ends were trimmed by 1 base and 1 base, with 8 bases remaining between them. Germline CDR1 is ENHRY and CDR2 is SYGVKD. In DNA form, the CDR3 reads TGTGCCATCAGTGAGTTTAGCCCTTCCTACGAGCAGTACTTC. This sequence encodes CAISEFSPSYEQYF.

This clonotype was seen at least ten times. The J gene is TRBJ2-2, the V gene TRBV20-1; D possibly corresponds to TRBD2 (7 bases). Germline assignment: CDR1 DFQATT and CDR2 SNEGSKA (reference sequence). The CDR3 length is 15 residues. The V end was cut by 1 base, the J end by 4 bases, with 13 bases between. The CDR3: CSARVAGALTGELFF. The CDR3 DNA sequence: TGCAGTGCTAGAGTTGCGGGGGCCCTCACCGGGGAGCTGTTTTTT.

This clonotype has at least ten counts. This sequence joins TRBV5-1 and TRBJ1-5; D not certain. Germline values: CDR1 SGHRS, CDR2 YFSETQ. V shed 5 bases and J shed 4 bases, with 10 bases lying between them. This CDR3 has 13 residues. CDR3 DNA sequence: TGCGCCAGCAGTCGCGAGGGTAATCAGCCCCAGCATTTT. Its protein is CASSREGNQPQHF.

This clonotype appeared many times. The CDR3 spells CASSPPSRGSSYNEQFF. In DNA form, the CDR3 reads TGCGCCAGCAGCCCTCCCTCGCGGGGAAGCTCCTACAATGAGCAGTTCTTC. V gene TRBV5-1 combines with J gene TRBJ2-1; tentatively, D is TRBD2 (6 bases). The germline V and J ends were trimmed by 4 bases and 0 bases, with 17 bases remaining between them. Germline assignment: CDR1 SGHRS and CDR2 YFSETQ. CDR3 length: 17 amino acids.

This clonotype was picked up many times. This sequence joins TRBV7-2 and TRBJ1-6; TRBD1 aligns across 7 bases. The V gene's germline CDR1 is SGHTA and CDR2 FQGNSA. CDR3 length: 16 amino acids. Trimming at V came to 1 base and at J to 9 bases, leaving 9 bases not matched to a gene. The CDR3 protein is CASSLDRTGTGSPLHF. The CDR3 DNA reads as TGTGCCAGCAGCTTAGATCGGACAGGAACGGGTTCACCCCTCCACTTT.